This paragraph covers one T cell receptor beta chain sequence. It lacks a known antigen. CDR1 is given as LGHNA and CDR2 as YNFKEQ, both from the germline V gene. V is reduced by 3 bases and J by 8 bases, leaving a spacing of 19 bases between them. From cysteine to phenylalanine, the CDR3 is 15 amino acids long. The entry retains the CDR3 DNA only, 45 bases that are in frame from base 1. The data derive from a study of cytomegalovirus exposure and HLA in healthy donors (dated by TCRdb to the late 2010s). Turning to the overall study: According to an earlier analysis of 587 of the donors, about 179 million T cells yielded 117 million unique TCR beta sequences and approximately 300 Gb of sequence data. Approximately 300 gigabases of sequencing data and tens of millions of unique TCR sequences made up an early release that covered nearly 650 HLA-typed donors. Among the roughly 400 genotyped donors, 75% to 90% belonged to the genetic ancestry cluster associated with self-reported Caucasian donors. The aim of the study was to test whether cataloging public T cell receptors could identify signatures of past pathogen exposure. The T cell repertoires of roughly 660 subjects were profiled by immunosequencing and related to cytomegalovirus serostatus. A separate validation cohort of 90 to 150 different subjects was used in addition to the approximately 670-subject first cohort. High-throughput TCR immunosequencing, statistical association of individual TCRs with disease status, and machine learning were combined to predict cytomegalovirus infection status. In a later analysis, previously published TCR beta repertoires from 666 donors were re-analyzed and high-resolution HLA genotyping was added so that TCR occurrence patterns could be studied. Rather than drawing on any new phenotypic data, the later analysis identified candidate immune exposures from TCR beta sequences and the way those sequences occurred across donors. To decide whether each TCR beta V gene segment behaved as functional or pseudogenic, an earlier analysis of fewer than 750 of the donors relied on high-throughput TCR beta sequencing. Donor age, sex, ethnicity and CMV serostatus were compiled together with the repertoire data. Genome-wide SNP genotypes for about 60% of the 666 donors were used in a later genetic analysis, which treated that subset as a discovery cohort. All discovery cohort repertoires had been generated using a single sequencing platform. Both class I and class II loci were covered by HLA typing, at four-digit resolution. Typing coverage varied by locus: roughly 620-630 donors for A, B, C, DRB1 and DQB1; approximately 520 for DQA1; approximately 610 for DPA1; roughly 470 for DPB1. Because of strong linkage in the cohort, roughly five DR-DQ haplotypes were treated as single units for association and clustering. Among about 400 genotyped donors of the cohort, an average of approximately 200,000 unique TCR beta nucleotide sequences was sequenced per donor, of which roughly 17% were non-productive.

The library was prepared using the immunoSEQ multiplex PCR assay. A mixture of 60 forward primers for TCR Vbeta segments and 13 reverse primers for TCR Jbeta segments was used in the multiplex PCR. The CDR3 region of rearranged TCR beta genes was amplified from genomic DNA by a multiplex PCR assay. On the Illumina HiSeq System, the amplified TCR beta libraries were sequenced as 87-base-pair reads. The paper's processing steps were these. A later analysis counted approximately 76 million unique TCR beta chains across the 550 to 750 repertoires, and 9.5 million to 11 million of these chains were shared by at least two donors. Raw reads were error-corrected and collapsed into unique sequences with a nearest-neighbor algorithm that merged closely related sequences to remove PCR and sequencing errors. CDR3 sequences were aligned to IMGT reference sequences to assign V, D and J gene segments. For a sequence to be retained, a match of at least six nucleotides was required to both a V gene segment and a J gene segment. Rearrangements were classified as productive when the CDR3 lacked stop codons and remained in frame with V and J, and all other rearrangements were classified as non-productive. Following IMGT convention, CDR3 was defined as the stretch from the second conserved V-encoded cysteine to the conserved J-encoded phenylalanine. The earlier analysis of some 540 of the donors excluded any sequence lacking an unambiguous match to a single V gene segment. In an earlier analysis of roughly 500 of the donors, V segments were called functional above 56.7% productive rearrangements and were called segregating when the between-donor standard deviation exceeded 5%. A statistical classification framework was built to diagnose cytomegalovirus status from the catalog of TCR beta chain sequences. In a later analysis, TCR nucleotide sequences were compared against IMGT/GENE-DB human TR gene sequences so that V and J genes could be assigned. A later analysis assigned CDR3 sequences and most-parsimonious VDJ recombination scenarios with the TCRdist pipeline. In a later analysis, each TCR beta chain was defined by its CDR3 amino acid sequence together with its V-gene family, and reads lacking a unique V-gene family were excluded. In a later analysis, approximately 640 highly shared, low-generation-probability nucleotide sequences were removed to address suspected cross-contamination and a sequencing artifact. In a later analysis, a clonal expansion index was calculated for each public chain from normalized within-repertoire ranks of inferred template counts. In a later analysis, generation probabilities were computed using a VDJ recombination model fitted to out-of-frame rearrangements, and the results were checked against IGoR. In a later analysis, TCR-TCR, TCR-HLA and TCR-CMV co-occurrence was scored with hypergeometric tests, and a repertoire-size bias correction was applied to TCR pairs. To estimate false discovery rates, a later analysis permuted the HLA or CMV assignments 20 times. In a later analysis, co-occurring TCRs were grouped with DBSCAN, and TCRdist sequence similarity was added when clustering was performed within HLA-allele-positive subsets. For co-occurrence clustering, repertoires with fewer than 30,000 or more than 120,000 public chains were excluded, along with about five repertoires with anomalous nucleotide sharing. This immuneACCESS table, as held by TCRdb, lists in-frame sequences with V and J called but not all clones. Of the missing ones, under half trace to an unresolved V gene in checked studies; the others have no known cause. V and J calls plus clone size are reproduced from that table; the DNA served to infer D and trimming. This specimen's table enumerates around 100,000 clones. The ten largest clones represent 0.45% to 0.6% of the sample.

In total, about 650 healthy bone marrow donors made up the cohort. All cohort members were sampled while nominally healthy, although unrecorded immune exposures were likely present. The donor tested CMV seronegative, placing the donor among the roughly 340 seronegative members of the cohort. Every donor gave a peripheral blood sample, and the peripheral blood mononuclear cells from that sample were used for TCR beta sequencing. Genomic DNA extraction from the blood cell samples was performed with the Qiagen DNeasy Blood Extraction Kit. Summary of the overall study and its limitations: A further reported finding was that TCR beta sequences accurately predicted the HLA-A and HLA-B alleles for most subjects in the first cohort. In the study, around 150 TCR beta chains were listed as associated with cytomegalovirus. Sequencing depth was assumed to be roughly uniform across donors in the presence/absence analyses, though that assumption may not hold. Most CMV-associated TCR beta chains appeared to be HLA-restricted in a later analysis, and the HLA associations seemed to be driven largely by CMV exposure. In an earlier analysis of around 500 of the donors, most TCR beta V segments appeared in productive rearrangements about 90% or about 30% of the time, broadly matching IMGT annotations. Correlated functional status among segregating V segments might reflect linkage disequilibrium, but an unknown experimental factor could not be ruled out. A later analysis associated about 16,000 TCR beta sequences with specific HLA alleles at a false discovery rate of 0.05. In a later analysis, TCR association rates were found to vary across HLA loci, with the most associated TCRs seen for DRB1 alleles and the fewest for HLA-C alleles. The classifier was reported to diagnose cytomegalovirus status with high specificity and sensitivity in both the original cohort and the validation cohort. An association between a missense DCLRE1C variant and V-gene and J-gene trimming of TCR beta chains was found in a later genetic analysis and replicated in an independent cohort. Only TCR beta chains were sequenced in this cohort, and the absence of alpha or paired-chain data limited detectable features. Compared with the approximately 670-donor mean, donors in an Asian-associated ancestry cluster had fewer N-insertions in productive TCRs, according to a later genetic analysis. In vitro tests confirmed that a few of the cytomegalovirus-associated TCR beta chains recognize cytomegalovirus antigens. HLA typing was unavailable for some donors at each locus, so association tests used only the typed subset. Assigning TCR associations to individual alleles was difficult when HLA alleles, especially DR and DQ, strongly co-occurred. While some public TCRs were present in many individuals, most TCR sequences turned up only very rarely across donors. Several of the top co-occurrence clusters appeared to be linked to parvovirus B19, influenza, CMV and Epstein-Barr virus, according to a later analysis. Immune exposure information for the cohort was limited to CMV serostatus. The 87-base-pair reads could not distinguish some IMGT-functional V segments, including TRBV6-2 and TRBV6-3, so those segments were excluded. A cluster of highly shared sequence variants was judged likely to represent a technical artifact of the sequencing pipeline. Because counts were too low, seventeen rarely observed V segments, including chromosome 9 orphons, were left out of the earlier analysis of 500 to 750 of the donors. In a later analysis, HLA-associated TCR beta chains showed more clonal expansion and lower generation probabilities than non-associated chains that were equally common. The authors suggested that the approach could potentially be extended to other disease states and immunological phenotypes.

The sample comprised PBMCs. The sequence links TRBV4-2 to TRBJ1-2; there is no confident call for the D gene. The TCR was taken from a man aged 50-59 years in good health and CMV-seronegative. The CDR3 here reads CASSQILDGQRGYTF. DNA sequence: TGTGCCAGCAGCCAGATACTTGACGGCCAGAGGGGCTACACCTTC.